A selection of T cell receptor beta chains follows, all from one sample in a study of T-cell reconstitution after alpha-beta-depleted transplantation in children. TCRdb itself ran the PCR reads through MiXCR, one entry per CDR3 protein. The data show approximately 510,000 distinct CDR3 sequences, 18% seen once. The sample in question was PBMCs from the stem cell graft donor, obtained from the stem cell graft. The receptors here all came from a human donor who donated a stem cell graft to a child with acute lymphoblastic leukemia. Each CDR3 is given with its conserved first and last residue. A D gene is named only where the DNA matches it firmly. Clone size is not always given. Where it is, it says once, few, many or a class for expanded clones.

cdr3_nt	cdr3_aa	j_call	clone_size	d_call	v_call
TGTGCCAGCAGCGTCCTCACGAACACCGGGGAGCTGTTTTTT	CASSVLTNTGELFF	TRBJ2-2	NA	NA	TRBV9
TGCGCCAGCAGCCGTCGGGACATAGGTCCTACAGATGAGCAGTACTTC	CASSRRDIGPTDEQYF	TRBJ2-7	few	NA	TRBV5-1
TGTGCCAGCAGACTCCCCGGGGGGACAGGGGGCTACGAGCAGTACTTC	CASRLPGGTGGYEQYF	TRBJ2-7	few	TRBD1	TRBV28
TGCGCCAGCAGCTTCGGGGGACCACAAGAGACCCAGTACTTC	CASSFGGPQETQYF	TRBJ2-5	few	NA	TRBV5-1
TGCAGTGCTAGAGGGCCCCTCCGCTACAATGAGCAGTTCTTC	CSARGPLRYNEQFF	TRBJ2-1	few	NA	TRBV20-1
TGCGCCAGCAGCGACCCGGGACTTACCTACGAGCAGTACTTC	CASSDPGLTYEQYF	TRBJ2-7	few	NA	TRBV5-1
TGTGCCAGCAGACAGGGGGCGTTCGATACGCAGTATTTT	CASRQGAFDTQYF	TRBJ2-3	NA	TRBD1	TRBV6-1
TGTACCAGCAGTCCTGGGGGACTAGCGGGTTCTGTAGGAGAGACCCAGTACTTC	CTSSPGGLAGSVGETQYF	TRBJ2-5	NA	TRBD2	TRBV3-1
TGCGCCAGCAGCTTGTTCGGGCAGGGCGTTTCAGCCGGGGAGCTGTTTTTT	CASSLFGQGVSAGELFF	TRBJ2-2	few	NA	TRBV5-1
TGTGCCAGCAACTTAGGGGGTCAGCCCCAGCATTTT	CASNLGGQPQHF	TRBJ1-5	NA	NA	TRBV12-3/TRBV12-4
TGTGCCAGCGCCCGGGAGTCCGGGGAGCTGTTTTTT	CASARESGELFF	TRBJ2-2	few	NA	TRBV4-2
TGTGCCAGCAGCCCGGCCACCCGGGGAACAGATACGCAGTATTTT	CASSPATRGTDTQYF	TRBJ2-3	NA	NA	TRBV11-2
TGCGCCAGCAGCTCGGGACAGGGGGCGTCCTACAATGAGCAGTTCTTC	CASSSGQGASYNEQFF	TRBJ2-1	NA	TRBD1	TRBV5-1
TGTGCCAGCAGTTGGGATTTTAGTGAAAAACTGTTTTTT	CASSWDFSEKLFF	TRBJ1-4	few	NA	TRBV12-3/TRBV12-4
TGTGCCACCAGCAGAGATCAACCTAGCATAGATACGCAGTATTTT	CATSRDQPSIDTQYF	TRBJ2-3	NA	NA	TRBV15
TGCAGTGCTCCGACTAGCGGGATTCACGAGCAGTACTTC	CSAPTSGIHEQYF	TRBJ2-7	few	TRBD2	TRBV20-1
TGTGCCAGCAGTTTAGACGCAGGGGCCTTCCTCCACTTT	CASSLDAGAFLHF	TRBJ1-6	NA	NA	TRBV12-3/TRBV12-4
TGTGCCAGCAGCCCCCGGACAGCGGGTACGCAGTTCTTC	CASSPRTAGTQFF	TRBJ2-1	few	NA	TRBV9
TGTGCCAGCAGCTTATGGGCGACAGGACTAACCAATGAGCAGTTCTTC	CASSLWATGLTNEQFF	TRBJ2-1	NA	NA	TRBV5-6
TGCAGCGTTGACGGCACCGGCTCTGGGGCCAACGTCCTGACTTTC	CSVDGTGSGANVLTF	TRBJ2-6	NA	NA	TRBV29-1
TGTGCCAGCAGCGCACCCCCCAGCGGGAGATTCTCAGATACGCAGTATTTT	CASSAPPSGRFSDTQYF	TRBJ2-3	few	TRBD2	TRBV9
TGTGCCAGCAGCCACCGGCCCAGGATAGCGGGAGGGCCCAGTAGAAATGAGCAGTTCTTC	CASSHRPRIAGGPSRNEQFF	TRBJ2-1	NA	TRBD2	TRBV3-1
TGCAGCGTCCCCGACGGGAACACTGAAGCTTTCTTT	CSVPDGNTEAFF	TRBJ1-1	NA	NA	TRBV29-1
TGTGCCAGCAGTGAGTACAGGGGAGGCACAGATACGCAGTATTTT	CASSEYRGGTDTQYF	TRBJ2-3	NA	TRBD1	TRBV2
TGTGCCAGCAGCTTACAAGGGACAGGGGGAAACTATGGCTACACCTTC	CASSLQGTGGNYGYTF	TRBJ1-2	once	TRBD1	TRBV7-2
TGCGCCAGCAGCCAAGTAGCAGGGATGGCTGAAGCTTTCTTT	CASSQVAGMAEAFF	TRBJ1-1	few	NA	TRBV4-1
TGCGCCAGCAAAAGGGAGGTCGGGGAGCTGTTTTTT	CASKREVGELFF	TRBJ2-2	NA	NA	TRBV5-1
TGCGCCAGCAGCTTGTCCAGACGCGGCACTGAAGCTTTCTTT	CASSLSRRGTEAFF	TRBJ1-1	NA	NA	TRBV5-1
TGTGCCAGCAGTTCCTCCGCGCGGGGACTTCCTCGGTTCCCCTACAATGAGCAGTTCTTC	CASSSSARGLPRFPYNEQFF	TRBJ2-1	NA	NA	TRBV27
TGTGCCAGCAGGCCAGCGACAAGCACAGATACGCAGTATTTT	CASRPATSTDTQYF	TRBJ2-3	NA	NA	TRBV12-3/TRBV12-4
TGTGCCAGCAGCCCGAACCAGTACAATGAGCAGTTCTTC	CASSPNQYNEQFF	TRBJ2-1	few	NA	TRBV4-2
TGTGCCAGCAGCCCCGGACTAGCGGGGCGTTCAGAGACCCAGTACTTC	CASSPGLAGRSETQYF	TRBJ2-5	once	TRBD2	TRBV13
TGTGCTAGTGGACCAGCGGGAGGGCGCGATACGCAGTATTTT	CASGPAGGRDTQYF	TRBJ2-3	NA	TRBD2	TRBV12-5
TGTGCCAGCAGCTTATTAGGGGGGTACACTGAAGCTTTCTTT	CASSLLGGYTEAFF	TRBJ1-1	NA	NA	TRBV13
TGTGCCAGCAGCTTTAAGGGGACCGGCCGCGAGACCCAGTACTTC	CASSFKGTGRETQYF	TRBJ2-5	NA	NA	TRBV5-5
TGCAGCGTTTGGACACAGAACACCGGGGAGCTGTTTTTT	CSVWTQNTGELFF	TRBJ2-2	NA	NA	TRBV29-1
TGTGCCAGCAGCTTAGCTGGACTAGCTGATAGCTCCTACGAGCAGTACTTC	CASSLAGLADSSYEQYF	TRBJ2-7	NA	TRBD2	TRBV7-9
TGCAGCGTTGAAGAGGCAGGGACCTTCTATGGCTACACCTTC	CSVEEAGTFYGYTF	TRBJ1-2	few	NA	TRBV29-1
TGCGCCAGCAGCTTGGAAGGCAGGGGGAGTGAGACCCAGTACTTC	CASSLEGRGSETQYF	TRBJ2-5	few	TRBD1	TRBV5-1
TGTGCCAGCAGCTCAACAGGGGGCGCAAGCTATGGCTACACCTTC	CASSSTGGASYGYTF	TRBJ1-2	NA	TRBD1	TRBV7-2
TGTGCCAGCAGTGATGTTGGGGATAGCAATCAGCCCCAGCATTTT	CASSDVGDSNQPQHF	TRBJ1-5	NA	NA	TRBV2
TGCGCCAGCAGCCTAAGGACTAGCGGGGCCACAGATACGCAGTATTTT	CASSLRTSGATDTQYF	TRBJ2-3	few	TRBD2	TRBV5-1
TGTGCCAGCAGTTTGGGGGGAATGTCTAAGGGGGAGCTGTTTTTT	CASSLGGMSKGELFF	TRBJ2-2	few	NA	TRBV27
TGTGCCGGTAGTCCTCGAGGCAGACCAACGAACACCGGGGAGCTGTTTTTT	CAGSPRGRPTNTGELFF	TRBJ2-2	NA	NA	TRBV19
TGTGCCAGCAGCGAGAGGGGACTAGCGGCTAGCACAGATACGCAGTATTTT	CASSERGLAASTDTQYF	TRBJ2-3	few	TRBD2	TRBV9
TGTGCCAGCAGCACTACTAGCTTCGGTGAGCAGTTCTTC	CASSTTSFGEQFF	TRBJ2-1	NA	NA	TRBV7-8
TGTGCCAGCACCTCAGGGACAGCGTTCTACGAGCAGTACTTC	CASTSGTAFYEQYF	TRBJ2-7	once	NA	TRBV21-1
TGCGCCAGCAGCTTGTCTAGCTCTCAAGAGACCCAGTACTTC	CASSLSSSQETQYF	TRBJ2-5	NA	NA	TRBV5-1
TGTGCCAGCAGTTTTTTACTCCCGGCACAAACTCACACCGGGGAGCTGTTTTTT	CASSFLLPAQTHTGELFF	TRBJ2-2	NA	NA	TRBV27
TGCAGCGTCAAAGGGGCGGGGGCCAAAAACATTCAGTACTTC	CSVKGAGAKNIQYF	TRBJ2-4	many	NA	TRBV29-1
TGTGCCAGCAGCCCGAGGACAGGGGGCTCCTACAATGAGCAGTTCTTC	CASSPRTGGSYNEQFF	TRBJ2-1	NA	TRBD1	TRBV3-1
TGCAGTGCTCGTAGGGGCTACGAGCAGTACTTC	CSARRGYEQYF	TRBJ2-7	few	NA	TRBV20-1
TGTGCCACCAGCAGAGGGTCCGGACTAGTAGTATATGAGCAGTTCTTC	CATSRGSGLVVYEQFF	TRBJ2-1	NA	TRBD2	TRBV15
TGTGCCACCAGGTCGGGGGACGGAGACAATGAGCAGTTCTTC	CATRSGDGDNEQFF	TRBJ2-1	few	NA	TRBV15
TGTGCCAGCAGTTTTCTTACTAGCGCCTACACCGGGGAGCTGTTTTTT	CASSFLTSAYTGELFF	TRBJ2-2	NA	TRBD2	TRBV12-3/TRBV12-4
TGTGCCAGCAACCGGGACAGGGGGGATGAGCAGTTCTTC	CASNRDRGDEQFF	TRBJ2-1	few	TRBD1	TRBV12-3/TRBV12-4
TGTGCCAGCAGTCGACAGGGGGCGCAAGTAAATGGCTACACCTTC	CASSRQGAQVNGYTF	TRBJ1-2	few	TRBD1	TRBV27
TGTGCCAGCAGGCGACAGGGCCGAACCTACGAGCAGTACTTC	CASRRQGRTYEQYF	TRBJ2-7	NA	TRBD1	TRBV6-1